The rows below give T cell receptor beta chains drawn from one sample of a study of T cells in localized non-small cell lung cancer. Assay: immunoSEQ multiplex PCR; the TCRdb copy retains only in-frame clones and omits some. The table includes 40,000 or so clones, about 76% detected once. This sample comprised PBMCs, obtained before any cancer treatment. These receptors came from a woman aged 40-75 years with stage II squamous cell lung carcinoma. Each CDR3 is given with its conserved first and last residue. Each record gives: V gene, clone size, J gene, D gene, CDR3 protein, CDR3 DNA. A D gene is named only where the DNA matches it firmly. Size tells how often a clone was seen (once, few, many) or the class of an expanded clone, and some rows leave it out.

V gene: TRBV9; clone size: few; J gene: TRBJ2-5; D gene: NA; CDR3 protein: CASSAQGWETQYF; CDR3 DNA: TGTGCCAGCAGCGCCCAGGGATGGGAGACCCAGTACTTC
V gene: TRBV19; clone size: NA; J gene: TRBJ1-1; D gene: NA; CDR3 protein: CASSTPWTVNTEAFF; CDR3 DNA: TGTGCCAGTAGTACCCCCTGGACAGTGAACACTGAAGCTTTCTTT
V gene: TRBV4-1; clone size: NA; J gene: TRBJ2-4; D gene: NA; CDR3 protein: CASSQDRANIQYF; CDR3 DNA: TGCGCCAGCAGCCAAGATCGGGCAAACATTCAGTACTTC
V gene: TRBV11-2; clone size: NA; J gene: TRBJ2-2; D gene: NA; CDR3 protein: CASSLTDTQSGELFF; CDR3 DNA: TGTGCCAGCAGCTTAACGGACACCCAGAGCGGGGAGCTGTTTTTT
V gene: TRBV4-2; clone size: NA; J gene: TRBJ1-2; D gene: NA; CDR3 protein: CASSQDIMTNYGYTF; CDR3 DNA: TGTGCCAGCAGCCAAGATATTATGACTAACTATGGCTACACCTTC
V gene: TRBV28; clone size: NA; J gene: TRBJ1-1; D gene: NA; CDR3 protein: CASRVRVTEAFF; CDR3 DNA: TGTGCCAGCAGGGTCAGAGTCACTGAAGCTTTCTTT
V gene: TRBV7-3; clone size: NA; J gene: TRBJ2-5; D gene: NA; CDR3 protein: CASSLTGTQETQYF; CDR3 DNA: TGTGCCAGCAGCTTAACGGGTACCCAAGAGACCCAGTACTTC
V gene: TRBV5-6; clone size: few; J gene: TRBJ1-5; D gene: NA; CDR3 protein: CASSLGIGRNNQPQHF; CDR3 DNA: TGTGCCAGCAGCTTGGGGATAGGGAGGAACAATCAGCCCCAGCATTTT
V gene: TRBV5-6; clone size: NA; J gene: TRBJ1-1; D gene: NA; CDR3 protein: CASSLDRNTEAFF; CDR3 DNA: TGTGCCAGCAGCTTGGACAGGAACACTGAAGCTTTCTTT
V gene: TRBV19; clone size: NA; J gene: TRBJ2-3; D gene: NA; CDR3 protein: CASSMPLDSGTDTQYF; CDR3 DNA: TGTGCCAGTAGTATGCCCCTGGACAGCGGCACAGATACGCAGTATTTT